The 13 T cell receptor beta chains presented below share a single source sample, sequenced in a study of blood T cell repertoires in COVID-19. TCRdb keeps only in-frame clones here, not all; method: immunoSEQ multiplex PCR. The sample has some 330,000 clones, under 90% seen once. Sequenced material: PBMCs or T cells enriched from blood (not recorded which). These receptors originate from a man aged 25 to 45 who had recovered from COVID-19.

The V call is TRBV28, the J call TRBJ2-2; TRBD1 agrees at 8 bases. The CDR3 sequence is 15 residues long. In germline, CDR1 is MDHEN, CDR2 SYDVKM. V lost 3 bases, J lost 3 bases, and 3 bases stayed unmatched. The CDR3 nucleotides are TGTGCCAGCAGTTTCGACAGGGGAGACACCGGGGAGCTGTTTTTT. Amino acids: CASSFDRGDTGELFF.

The chain links TRBV24-1 to TRBJ2-2; the match to TRBD1 covers 7 bases. The CDR3 has 14 amino acids. Germline V gene data show CDR1 as KGHDR and CDR2 as SFDVKD. Trimming at V came to 12 bases and at J to 0 bases, leaving 6 bases not matched to a gene. CDR3 coding DNA: TGTGCCGTGAGGGGGCAGGCGAACACCGGGGAGCTGTTTTTT. Residues: CAVRGQANTGELFF.

This chain uses TRBV5-1 with TRBJ2-1; a possible D gene is TRBD2 (5 bases). V lost 0 bases and J 0 bases, leaving 10 bases between the germline ends. The CDR3 covers 16 residues. Germline V CDR1 and CDR2: SGHRS, YFSETQ. CDR3 in DNA: TGCGCCAGCAGCTTGGATATAGGGAGCTCCTACAATGAGCAGTTCTTC. Translating gives CASSLDIGSSYNEQFF. The whole variable domain, remainder taken from reference TRBV5-1 and TRBJ2-1, is KAGVTQTPRYLIKTRGQQVTLSCSPISGHRSVSWYQQTPGQGLQFLFEYFSETQRNKGNFPGRFSGRQFSNSRSEMNVSTLELGDSALYLCASSLDIGSSYNEQFFGPGTRLTVL.

The chain couples TRBV5-6 to TRBJ2-3, with D possibly TRBD2 on 6 matching bases. Germline values: CDR1 SGHDT, CDR2 YYEEEE. Trimming shortened V by 4 bases and J by 2 bases, and 14 bases separated the two germline ends. The CDR3 has 15 amino acids. CDR3 sequence reads: CASSTPGLDTDTQYF. CDR3 nucleotide sequence: TGTGCCAGCAGCACACCGGGACTCGACACAGATACGCAGTATTTT. The full variable domain, rest sourced from reference TRBV5-6 and TRBJ2-3, is DAGVTQSPTHLIKTRGQQVTLRCSPKSGHDTVSWYQQALGQGPQFIFQYYEEEERQRGNFPDRFSGHQFPNYSSELNVNALLLGDSALYLCASSTPGLDTDTQYFGPGTRLTVL.

V usage is TRBV30 and J usage is TRBJ1-6; 9 bases are shared with TRBD1. This CDR3 region has 15 residues. The V gene end was trimmed by 7 bases and the J gene end by 7 bases; junction bases not matched to a gene: 11. Germline assignment: CDR1 GTSNPN and CDR2 SVGIG (reference sequence). The chain's CDR3 is CASRTGEISNSPLHF. The CDR3 nucleotides are TGTGCCTCCAGGACAGGGGAAATCAGCAATTCACCCCTCCACTTT. Based on the CDR3 plus reference TRBV30 and TRBJ1-6, the full variable domain is SQTIHQWPATLVQPVGSPLSLECTVEGTSNPNLYWYRQAAGRGLQLLFYSVGIGQISSEVPQNLSASRPQDRQFILSSKKLLLSDSGFYLCASRTGEISNSPLHFGNGTRLTVT.

This sequence joins TRBV29-1 and TRBJ1-2; possibly TRBD1 for D (6 bases). Germline V gene data show CDR1 as SQVTM and CDR2 as ANQGSEA. The CDR3 is 13 residues long. The V end lost 6 bases, the J end lost 0 bases, and 11 bases lay between the germline ends. The CDR3 sequence: CSVTGRTNYGYTF. DNA of the CDR3: TGCAGCGTCACAGGGCGTACTAACTATGGCTACACCTTC.

This clone has only a few counts. This chain uses TRBV10-1 with TRBJ1-4; D perhaps matches TRBD1 (6 bases). The CDR3 runs 16 residues. Germline CDR1 and CDR2: WNHNN and SYGVQD (reference sequence). V gave up 4 bases and J gave up 7 bases, with 19 bases separating them. CDR3 in amino acids: CASSGDMSLGGEKLFF. CDR3 DNA sequence: TGCGCCAGCAGTGGGGACATGTCGCTCGGAGGTGAAAAACTGTTTTTT.

This chain links TRBV28 with TRBJ1-4; 8 nucleotides align to TRBD1. Looked up from germline, CDR1 is MDHEN and CDR2 is SYDVKM. The CDR3 has 14 residues. Trimming cost V 8 bases and J 4 bases; bases outside gene matches: 6. CDR3 amino acids: CASGTGGNNEKLFF. The DNA for the CDR3 is TGTGCCAGCGGAACAGGGGGAAATAATGAAAAACTGTTTTTT.

This chain connects TRBV4-2 to TRBJ2-5, with D possibly being TRBD1 (6 bases). This CDR3 region has 17 residues. The germline V gene encodes CDR1 LGHNA and CDR2 YNFKEQ. The V and J ends lost 4 bases and 1 base respectively, with 19 bases between them. As DNA, the CDR3 is TGTGCCAGCAGCCGACTCGGGGCACAGGGCCCCCAAGAGACCCAGTACTTC. This encodes CASSRLGAQGPQETQYF.

The chain uses TRBV2 and TRBJ2-7; 7 bases map to TRBD1. V gave up 5 bases and J gave up 3 bases; unmatched junction bases: 19. Germline loops: CDR1 SNHLY, CDR2 FYNNEI. This CDR3 is 18 amino acids long. The DNA of the CDR3 is TGTGCCAGCAGTACCATCGCCCTACAGGGGCCCCCTTACTACGAGCAGTACTTC. Amino acids: CASSTIALQGPPYYEQYF.

The rearrangement links TRBV6-5 to TRBJ1-6; D may be TRBD1 (6 bases). V shed 0 bases and J shed 8 bases, with 14 bases lying between them. Germline V gives CDR1 MNHEY, CDR2 SVGAGI. This CDR3 has 16 amino acids. CDR3 amino acids: CASSYSIPRGDSPLHF. Here the CDR3 DNA reads TGTGCCAGCAGTTACTCGATACCCAGGGGTGATTCACCCCTCCACTTT.

This chain links TRBV29-1 with TRBJ1-2; D perhaps matches TRBD1 (5 bases). This CDR3 region has 12 residues. The V gene's germline CDR1 is SQVTM and CDR2 ANQGSEA. V lost 6 bases, J lost 3 bases, and 11 bases lay in between. CDR3 in amino acids: CSVGGGDYGYTF. CDR3 coding DNA: TGCAGCGTGGGGGGGGGAGACTATGGCTACACCTTC.

This clone has a handful of counts. This chain uses TRBV2 with TRBJ2-1; 11 nucleotides align to TRBD2. Germline trimming cut 6 bases from V and 8 bases from J; bases unmatched to any gene: 9. The CDR3 has 15 amino acids. Germline V CDR1 and CDR2: SNHLY, FYNNEI. The CDR3 nucleotides are TGTGCCAGCAGGGCACTAGCGGGGGAGAGTGATGAGCAGTTCTTC. It yields the protein CASRALAGESDEQFF. The full variable domain, with the rest looked up from reference TRBV2 and TRBJ2-1, is EPEVTQTPSHQVTQMGQEVILRCVPISNHLYFYWYRQILGQKVEFLVSFYNNEISEKSEIFDDQFSVERPDGSNFTLKIRSTKLEDSAMYFCASRALAGESDEQFFGPGTRLTVL.